Listed here are 21 T cell receptor beta chains from one sample, sequenced in a study of OX40 agonist ivuxolimab in advanced cancers. The method was immunoSEQ multiplex PCR; TCRdb's version includes in-frame clones alone and lacks a portion of them. This table has approximately 60,000 clones, 80% to 90% appearing once. Specimen: CD4+ or CD8+ T cells sorted from blood, collected in a trial of the OX40 agonist ivuxolimab. The receptors originated from an adult with an advanced solid tumor such as melanoma, head and neck, liver or kidney cancer.

This chain joins TRBV5-1 and TRBJ1-6; TRBD1 is a possible D gene (5 bases). Deletions cut 2 bases from V and 0 bases from J, with 9 bases between. This CDR3 spans 16 amino acids. The germline V gene encodes CDR1 SGHRS and CDR2 YFSETQ. The DNA for the CDR3 is TGCGCCAGCAGCTTCGGGGGTAGCTCCTATAATTCACCCCTCCACTTT. This sequence encodes CASSFGGSSYNSPLHF.

The chain couples TRBV4-1 to TRBJ2-3, with a tentative D call TRBD2 (5 bases). CDR1 and CDR2 from the germline V gene are MGHRA and YSYEKL. This CDR3 is 15 amino acids long. With 8 bases removed from V and 1 base from J, the gap between germline ends came to 16 bases. CDR3 DNA: TGCGCCAGCGGGGTTGGACTGCCTCGCACAGATACGCAGTATTTT. Translated, it gives CASGVGLPRTDTQYF.

The V gene is TRBV5-1, the J gene TRBJ2-7; 9 bases match TRBD1. Trimming took 4 bases from V and 7 from J; bases not matched to a gene: 6. Germline V gene sequence: CDR1 SGHRS, CDR2 YFSETQ. The CDR3 runs to 13 residues. The CDR3 region is CASSMGQGGEQYF. Here the CDR3 DNA reads TGCGCCAGCAGCATGGGACAGGGTGGGGAGCAGTACTTC.

This clone has more than one count but fewer than ten. The rearrangement uses TRBV5-1 and TRBJ1-3; D unclear. The CDR3 contains 16 residues. V was shortened by 0 bases and J by 0 bases, with 10 bases between the two germline ends. The germline V gene encodes CDR1 SGHRS and CDR2 YFSETQ. Written as DNA, the CDR3 is TGCGCCAGCAGCTTGGGCGATGGGGTCTCTGGAAACACCATATATTTT. Amino acid sequence: CASSLGDGVSGNTIYF.

The V and J genes are TRBV6-6 and TRBJ2-1; D not resolved. CDR1 MNHNY and CDR2 SVGAGI come from the germline V gene (reference sequence). The CDR3 loop spans 11 amino acids. V was trimmed by 6 bases and J by 6 bases, leaving 6 bases between them. CDR3 DNA sequence: TGTGCCAGCAGCTCCATCAATGAGCAGTTCTTC. It codes for CASSSINEQFF.

The chain links TRBV19 to TRBJ2-7; 10 bases agree with TRBD1. The germline gives CDR1 LNHDA, CDR2 SQIVND (reference sequence). J was trimmed by 5 bases and V by 3 bases; bases with no gene match: 10. CDR3 length: 16 residues. In DNA, the CDR3 is TGTGCCAGTAGTATCGTTCCGGGACAGGGGCCTCACGAGCAGTACTTC. Protein product: CASSIVPGQGPHEQYF.

This clone was counted between two and nine times. V usage is TRBV7-9 and J usage is TRBJ2-7; D remains unclear. There are 11 residues in the CDR3. The V end lost 5 bases, the J end lost 6 bases, and 8 bases lay between the germline ends. CDR1 and CDR2 (germline): SEHNR, FQNEAQ (reference sequence). Here the CDR3 reads CASSPLAEQYF. The CDR3 nucleotides are TGTGCCAGCAGCCCCCTGGCCGAGCAGTACTTC. Filled out from reference TRBV7-9 and TRBJ2-7, the complete variable domain reads DTGVSQNPRHKITKRGQNVTFRCDPISEHNRLYWYRQTLGQGPEFLTYFQNEAQLEKSRLLSDRFSAERPKGSFSTLEIQRTEQGDSAMYLCASSPLAEQYFGPGTRLTVT.

The chain links TRBV4-3 to TRBJ1-5; D perhaps matches TRBD1 (6 bases). This CDR3 has 15 amino acids. Germline V lookup: CDR1 LGHNA, CDR2 YSLEER. V dropped 4 bases and J dropped 4 bases, with 14 bases sitting between them. As DNA, the CDR3 is TGCGCCAGCAGCCTCGAAGGGGGTAGTAATCAGCCCCAGCATTTT. The encoded protein is CASSLEGGSNQPQHF.

This clone was counted a single time. The gene calls are TRBV6-6 and TRBJ1-4; D possibly corresponds to TRBD1 (6 bases). This CDR3 contains 15 residues. Germline V lookup: CDR1 MNHNY, CDR2 SVGAGI (reference sequence). Trimming pared 4 bases from V and 8 bases from J, leaving 17 bases between. In DNA form, the CDR3 reads TGTGCCAGCAGTTTCGCGACAGGAGCAAGCGAAAAACTGTTTTTT. Translation gives CASSFATGASEKLFF.

CDR3 bases: TGTGCCAGCAGCCCAGACAGGGCATTTGGAGGGCAGCAGTTCTTC. Translated, it gives CASSPDRAFGGQQFF. The rearrangement joins TRBV11-2 to TRBJ2-1, with D possibly being TRBD1 (7 bases). The germline V gene has CDR1 SGHAT and CDR2 FQNNGV. The V and J ends lost 5 bases and 11 bases respectively, with 22 bases between them. The CDR3 covers 15 residues. The whole variable domain, remainder taken from reference TRBV11-2 and TRBJ2-1, is EAGVAQSPRYKIIEKRQSVAFWCNPISGHATLYWYQQILGQGPKLLIQFQNNGVVDDSQLPKDRFSAERLKGVDSTLKIQPAKLEDSAVYLCASSPDRAFGGQQFFGPGTRLTVL.

V and J are TRBV4-1 and TRBJ1-1; no firm D call. Trimming pared 6 bases from V and 3 bases from J, leaving 23 bases between. Germline V lookup: CDR1 MGHRA, CDR2 YSYEKL. The CDR3 is made up of 17 amino acids. The CDR3 region is CASSEHLRHPVDTEAFF. CDR3 coding DNA: TGCGCCAGCAGTGAGCATCTGAGACATCCTGTCGACACTGAAGCTTTCTTT.

Only one count was recorded for this clone. The rearrangement joins TRBV14 to TRBJ1-2, with D unclear. The CDR3 loop spans 14 amino acids. The V end lost 0 bases, the J end lost 4 bases, and 9 bases lay between the germline ends. The germline V gene has CDR1 SGHDN and CDR2 FVKESK. CDR3 sequence reads: CASSQDLGSYGYTF. The CDR3 nucleotides are TGTGCCAGCAGCCAAGATTTGGGCAGCTATGGCTACACCTTC.

This clone has more than one count but fewer than ten. The chain couples TRBV7-2 to TRBJ2-3; D might be TRBD1 or TRBD2, each matching 5 bases. CDR1 and CDR2 from the germline V gene are SGHTA and FQGNSA. Trimming shortened V by 4 bases and J by 7 bases, and 15 bases separated the two germline ends. This CDR3 is built from 14 residues. The CDR3 DNA is TGTGCCAGCAGCTCCCGGGACCGGCGGTATACGCAGTATTTT. Its protein product is CASSSRDRRYTQYF. The whole variable domain, filled in from reference TRBV7-2 and TRBJ2-3, reads GAGVSQSPSNKVTEKGKDVELRCDPISGHTALYWYRQSLGQGLEFLIYFQGNSAPDKSGLPSDRFSAERTGGSVSTLTIQRTQQEDSAVYLCASSSRDRRYTQYFGPGTRLTVL.

V is TRBV4-2 and J is TRBJ2-3; D remains unclear. Per the germline V gene, CDR1 is LGHNA and CDR2 is YNFKEQ. V was clipped by 3 bases and J by 3 bases, with 10 bases between them. The CDR3 covers 14 residues. DNA of the CDR3: TGTGCCAGCAGCCACTCCTTGACGACAGATACGCAGTATTTT. It codes for CASSHSLTTDTQYF.

J is TRBJ1-2 and V is TRBV20-1; D call uncertain. Germline CDR1 reads DFQATT; CDR2 reads SNEGSKA (reference sequence). This CDR3 is built from 11 residues. Trimming took 7 bases from V and 4 from J, leaving 10 bases between them. CDR3 amino acids: CSVGGSYGYTF. The CDR3 coding sequence is TGCAGTGTCGGAGGGAGCTATGGCTACACCTTC.

J is TRBJ1-2 and V is TRBV6-6, with 7 bases identical to TRBD1. The CDR3 is 14 amino acids. CDR1 and CDR2 (germline): MNHNY, SVGAGI (reference sequence). The trim removed 2 bases at V and 6 bases at J, leaving 6 bases unmatched. The CDR3 protein is CASSYRQGWHGYTF. The CDR3 nucleotides are TGTGCCAGCAGTTACCGACAGGGTTGGCATGGCTACACCTTC.

Only a few counts were recorded for this clone. The chain employs TRBV7-3 and TRBJ2-1; 11 nucleotides line up with TRBD2. The germline V gene encodes CDR1 SGHTA and CDR2 FQGTGA. The length of the CDR3 is 16 residues. J was trimmed by 7 bases and V by 1 base; bases with no gene match: 6. The CDR3 is CASSLRPTSGNNEQFF. CDR3 in DNA: TGTGCCAGCAGCTTAAGGCCGACTAGCGGGAATAATGAGCAGTTCTTC.

This chain links TRBV7-8 with TRBJ1-1; a weak D match, TRBD1 (6 bases). The CDR3 has 15 residues. Germline CDR1 and CDR2: SGHVS and FQNEAQ. With 1 base removed from V and 3 bases from J, the gap between germline ends came to 12 bases. The CDR3 region has the DNA TGTGCCAGCAGCTTAGTAGGGGGAGGGCACACTGAAGCTTTCTTT. Protein product: CASSLVGGGHTEAFF.

This clone was picked up one time. One end of the junction does not line up with germline, which may come from a read error. V is TRBV6-5 and J is TRBJ2-2; 9 nucleotides line up with TRBD2. The CDR3 covers 15 residues. The germline V gene encodes CDR1 MNHEY and CDR2 SVGAGI. The CDR3 region has the DNA TGTGCCAGCAGTTATCGGCGGGAGGGCGGCCGGGGAGCTGTTTTT. This codes for CASSYRREGGRGAVF.

The V gene is TRBV20-1, the J gene TRBJ2-1; tentatively, D is TRBD2 (5 bases). CDR3 length equals 9 residues. CDR1 and CDR2 (germline): DFQATT, SNEGSKA (reference sequence). The CDR3 region has the DNA TGCAGCGATGAGCGGGAGCAGTTCTTC. It specifies CSDEREQFF.

The chain joins TRBV2 to TRBJ2-7; 7 bases line up with TRBD1. V dropped 6 bases and J dropped 3; count of bases not matched to a gene: 5. Germline loops: CDR1 SNHLY, CDR2 FYNNEI. This CDR3 is built from 13 residues. The CDR3 loop is CASSSGDSYEQYF. CDR3 coding DNA: TGTGCCAGCAGCTCCGGGGACAGCTACGAGCAGTACTTC.